This TCR beta chain was recovered during a study of T cell changes during pregnancy in multiple sclerosis. This table comes from immunoSEQ multiplex PCR, and its TCRdb copy is limited to in-frame clones, with some not included. The sample records tens of thousands of clones, almost 90% being singletons. From germline, CDR1 is LGHNA and CDR2 YNFKEQ. The CDR3 has 19 residues. Trimming at V came to 5 bases and at J to 1 base, leaving 15 bases not matched to a gene. This clone was observed once. This chain connects TRBV4-2 to TRBJ1-5; 9 nucleotides align to TRBD1. Sequences were derived from peripheral blood, sampled in the first trimester of pregnancy. The receptor was derived from a female donor in good health, enrolled as a control in a pregnancy study. CDR3 in DNA: TGTGCCAGCAGCTTCCCGCGGGACAGGGACGGAGACAGCAATCAGCCCCAGCATTTT. Protein product: CASSFPRDRDGDSNQPQHF.